Listed here is a single T cell receptor beta chain. The antigen is unknown. Here immunoSEQ multiplex PCR was the method, and the copy in TCRdb shows in-frame clones only, minus some. Among over 150,000 clones, roughly 88% were seen once, and the ten largest hold around 15%. These data are taken from a study of cytomegalovirus exposure and HLA in healthy donors. For the study at large: The roughly 700 first-cohort repertoires shared a platform with the 130 or so validation repertoires, as reported in a later analysis.

Points from the study as a whole: First-cohort TCR clusters were later found to tend to co-occur in the roughly 130 validation repertoires. The study listed under 200 cytomegalovirus-associated TCR beta chains. A few CMV-associated chains proved CMV antigen-specific in vitro.

Sequencing was carried out using PBMCs. This sequence originates from a woman in her 30s in good health and CMV-seropositive.

The DNA of the CDR3 is TGTGCCAGCAGTGACAGGGCCAGGGGTGGCTACACCTTC. Its protein product is CASSDRARGGYTF. The chain links TRBV6-6 to TRBJ1-2; 7 bases line up with TRBD1. Germline CDR1 reads MNHNY; CDR2 reads SVGAGI (reference sequence). The CDR3 length is 13 residues. J lost 7 bases, V lost 5 bases, and 7 bases had no gene match.